This TCR beta chain was documented in a study of T cells in Graves' hyperthyroidism and ophthalmopathy. Patients having uncontrolled infection, another autoimmune disease, pregnancy or lactation were not included. The CDR3 spans 8 residues. Germline CDR1 reads SGHTA; CDR2 reads FQGNSA. A remark on this clonotype: The antigen is not known.

The CDR3 regions of TCR beta were amplified from RNA transcripts. The TCR CDR3 was amplified in a first-round RT-PCR using the HTBI primer set. A single record per CDR3 protein comes from TCRdb applying MiXCR to the multiplex PCR reads. Among a few hundred thousand distinct CDR3 sequences, 46% were seen once, and the ten largest hold around 7.7%. Study conclusions and caveats: In validation, the model predicted ophthalmopathy. These predictions came a median about 6.2 months before onset. Through a model of 13 V-J features, ophthalmopathy was separated from stable hyperthyroidism.

V is TRBV7-2 and J is TRBJ2-5, with unresolved D. The DNA end is more similar to TRBJ2-1, so the J call may be wrong. The receptor was derived from a young woman with Graves' hyperthyroidism. Material for sequencing was peripheral blood or thyroid tissue (not recorded which). CDR3 residues: CASTTQFF. For the CDR3, the DNA is TGTGCCAGCACCACTCAGTTCTTC.